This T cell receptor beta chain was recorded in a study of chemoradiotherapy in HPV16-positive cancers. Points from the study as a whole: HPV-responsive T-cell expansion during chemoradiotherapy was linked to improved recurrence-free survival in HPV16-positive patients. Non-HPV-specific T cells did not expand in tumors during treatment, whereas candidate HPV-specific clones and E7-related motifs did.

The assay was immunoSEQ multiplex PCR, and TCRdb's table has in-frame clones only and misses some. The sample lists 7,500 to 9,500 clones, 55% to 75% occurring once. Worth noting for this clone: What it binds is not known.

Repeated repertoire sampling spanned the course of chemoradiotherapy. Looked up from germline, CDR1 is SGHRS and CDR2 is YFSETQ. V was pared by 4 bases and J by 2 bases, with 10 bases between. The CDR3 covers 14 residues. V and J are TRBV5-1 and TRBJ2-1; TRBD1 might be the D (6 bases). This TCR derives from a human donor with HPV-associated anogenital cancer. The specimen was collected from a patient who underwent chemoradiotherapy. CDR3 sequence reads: CASSPAGAYNEQFF. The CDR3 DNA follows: TGCGCCAGCAGCCCGGCAGGGGCCTACAATGAGCAGTTCTTC. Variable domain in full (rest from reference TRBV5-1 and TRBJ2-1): KAGVTQTPRYLIKTRGQQVTLSCSPISGHRSVSWYQQTPGQGLQFLFEYFSETQRNKGNFPGRFSGRQFSNSRSEMNVSTLELGDSALYLCASSPAGAYNEQFFGPGTRLTVL.